Listed here are 2 T cell receptor beta chains from one sample, sequenced in a study of OX40 agonist ivuxolimab in advanced cancers. The protocol was immunoSEQ multiplex PCR, while the TCRdb copy is restricted to in-frame clones and leaves out a portion. The sample records approximately 58,000 clones, about four fifths being singletons. The source material was CD4+ or CD8+ T cells sorted from blood, sampled in a trial of the OX40 agonist ivuxolimab. Receptors were obtained from an adult with an advanced solid tumor such as melanoma, head and neck, liver or kidney cancer.

The chain joins TRBV23-1 to TRBJ2-7; D perhaps matches TRBD2 (6 bases). TRBV23-1 is an ORF; its function is uncertain. The length of the CDR3 is 14 residues. Trimming left V 6 bases short and J 0 bases short, with 12 bases between. CDR3 region: CASREGRSSYEQYF. CDR3 DNA sequence: TGCGCCAGCAGAGAGGGGAGGAGCTCCTACGAGCAGTACTTC.

For this clone: The final CDR3 position lacks the conserved phenylalanine or tryptophan, pointing to a likely read error. It is unclear where the CDR3 begins or ends on the DNA, so no DNA is shown, and the CDR3 is as TCRdb lists it. The chain links TRBV14 to TRBJ2-7; the D segment call TRBD1 is taken from the table without a DNA check. Germline CDR1 and CDR2: SGHDN and FVKESK. Both ends counted, the CDR3 spans 9 residues. CDR3 sequence: CAIADRARG.